These T cell receptor beta chains were read from a single sample in a study of shared clonotypes between healthy human individuals. Method: immunoSEQ multiplex PCR; TCRdb's copy keeps in-frame clones and lacks some. The profile shows approximately 2.5 million clones, 90% to 95% of them singletons. Sequencing input: naive CD4+ T cells sorted from blood. The receptors were sampled from a man in his late teens or twenties in good health. Each CDR3 is given with its conserved first and last residue. Each record gives: D gene, V gene, J gene, clone size, CDR3 protein, CDR3 DNA. The D gene is left open where the match is weak. For some rows the clone size is stated as once, few or many, or as a class when expanded; others skip it.

d_call: .
v_call: TRBV10-3
j_call: TRBJ1-5
clone_size: once
cdr3_aa: CAISDDSSNQPQHF
cdr3_nt: TGTGCCATCAGTGACGACAGTAGCAATCAGCCCCAGCATTTT

d_call: .
v_call: TRBV5-1
j_call: TRBJ2-7
clone_size: .
cdr3_aa: CASSLGRGEQYF
cdr3_nt: TGCGCCAGCAGCTTGGGCAGGGGCGAACAGTACTTC

d_call: .
v_call: TRBV14
j_call: TRBJ2-7
clone_size: .
cdr3_aa: CASSQDVALGMYEQYF
cdr3_nt: TGTGCCAGCAGCCAAGATGTGGCTCTTGGGATGTACGAGCAGTACTTC

d_call: .
v_call: TRBV6-5
j_call: TRBJ1-1
clone_size: .
cdr3_aa: CASSSPGGVNTEAFF
cdr3_nt: TGTGCCAGCAGTTCTCCCGGGGGAGTGAACACTGAAGCTTTCTTT

d_call: .
v_call: TRBV30
j_call: TRBJ1-2
clone_size: .
cdr3_aa: CAWSVGENGYTF
cdr3_nt: TGTGCCTGGAGTGTAGGGGAGAATGGCTACACCTTC

d_call: TRBD2
v_call: TRBV5-1
j_call: TRBJ2-1
clone_size: .
cdr3_aa: CASSLVHSGTDEQFF
cdr3_nt: TGCGCCAGCAGCCTTGTTCATAGCGGGACCGATGAGCAGTTCTTC

d_call: .
v_call: TRBV14
j_call: TRBJ2-3
clone_size: .
cdr3_aa: CASANSGTDTQYF
cdr3_nt: TGTGCCAGCGCCAATAGCGGCACAGATACGCAGTATTTT

d_call: .
v_call: TRBV6-6
j_call: TRBJ1-1
clone_size: .
cdr3_aa: CASSYYRDTEAFF
cdr3_nt: TGTGCCAGCAGTTACTACAGAGACACTGAAGCTTTCTTT

d_call: .
v_call: TRBV30
j_call: TRBJ1-1
clone_size: few
cdr3_aa: CACKTQGPAFF
cdr3_nt: TGTGCCTGCAAGACTCAGGGGCCTGCTTTCTTT

d_call: .
v_call: TRBV6-1
j_call: TRBJ2-7
clone_size: .
cdr3_aa: CASRGVWDREQYF
cdr3_nt: TGTGCCAGCAGGGGGGTTTGGGATCGAGAGCAGTACTTC

d_call: .
v_call: TRBV6-5
j_call: TRBJ1-2
clone_size: .
cdr3_aa: CASSYSPANYGYTF
cdr3_nt: TGTGCCAGCAGTTACTCGCCGGCTAACTATGGCTACACCTTC

d_call: TRBD1
v_call: TRBV5-6
j_call: TRBJ1-6
clone_size: .
cdr3_aa: CASSLPQGDYNSPLHF
cdr3_nt: TGTGCCAGCAGCTTGCCTCAGGGGGACTATAATTCACCCCTCCACTTT

d_call: .
v_call: TRBV2
j_call: TRBJ1-5
clone_size: once
cdr3_aa: CASSEVPWGQPQHF
cdr3_nt: TGTGCCAGCAGTGAAGTCCCTTGGGGTCAGCCCCAGCATTTT

d_call: .
v_call: TRBV27
j_call: TRBJ1-2
clone_size: .
cdr3_aa: CATATLLRAGNGYTF
cdr3_nt: TGTGCCACCGCAACGCTATTAAGGGCAGGGAATGGCTACACCTTC

d_call: TRBD2
v_call: TRBV11-3
j_call: TRBJ2-3
clone_size: .
cdr3_aa: CASSLEAGDTDTQYF
cdr3_nt: TGTGCCAGCAGCTTAGAGGCGGGGGACACAGATACGCAGTATTTT

d_call: .
v_call: TRBV7-9
j_call: TRBJ1-3
clone_size: .
cdr3_aa: CASENGNTIYF
cdr3_nt: TGTGCCAGCGAGAATGGAAACACCATATATTTT

d_call: .
v_call: TRBV20-1
j_call: TRBJ1-2
clone_size: few
cdr3_aa: CSASGYTF
cdr3_nt: TGCAGTGCGAGTGGCTACACCTTC

d_call: TRBD2
v_call: TRBV4-1
j_call: TRBJ2-5
clone_size: .
cdr3_aa: CASSQDVAGVGETQYF
cdr3_nt: TGCGCCAGCAGCCAAGATGTAGCGGGAGTAGGGGAGACCCAGTACTTC

d_call: .
v_call: TRBV19
j_call: TRBJ1-4
clone_size: .
cdr3_aa: CAANRTPGNEKLFF
cdr3_nt: TGTGCCGCAAATAGGACTCCTGGTAATGAAAAACTGTTTTTT

d_call: .
v_call: TRBV30
j_call: TRBJ2-2
clone_size: .
cdr3_aa: CAWRWVSGELFF
cdr3_nt: TGTGCCTGGAGATGGGTCAGCGGGGAGCTGTTTTTT

d_call: TRBD1
v_call: TRBV2
j_call: TRBJ1-4
clone_size: few
cdr3_aa: CASQSQPGQGYEKLFF
cdr3_nt: TGTGCCAGCCAAAGTCAACCGGGACAGGGGTACGAAAAACTGTTTTTT

d_call: .
v_call: TRBV6-6
j_call: TRBJ2-1
clone_size: .
cdr3_aa: CASSRTNEQFF
cdr3_nt: TGTGCCAGCAGCCGGACCAATGAGCAGTTCTTC

d_call: .
v_call: TRBV5-4
j_call: TRBJ1-4
clone_size: .
cdr3_aa: CASSSGIDEKLFF
cdr3_nt: TGTGCCAGCAGCTCGGGGATCGATGAAAAACTGTTTTTT

d_call: .
v_call: TRBV6-1
j_call: TRBJ1-5
clone_size: .
cdr3_aa: CASSEAGVGYSNQPQHF
cdr3_nt: TGTGCCAGCAGTGAAGCGGGGGTAGGCTATAGCAATCAGCCCCAGCATTTT

d_call: .
v_call: TRBV4-3
j_call: TRBJ2-3
clone_size: .
cdr3_aa: CASSQEAGHTDTQYF
cdr3_nt: TGCGCCAGCAGCCAAGAGGCGGGACACACAGATACGCAGTATTTT

d_call: TRBD1
v_call: TRBV10-1
j_call: TRBJ2-7
clone_size: .
cdr3_aa: CASSPGQGGYEQYF
cdr3_nt: TGCGCCAGCAGCCCAGGACAGGGGGGTTACGAGCAGTACTTC

d_call: TRBD1
v_call: TRBV30
j_call: TRBJ1-6
clone_size: .
cdr3_aa: CAWSTLDRSNSPLHF
cdr3_nt: TGTGCCTGGAGTACCTTGGACAGGTCTAATTCACCCCTCCACTTT

d_call: .
v_call: TRBV11-2
j_call: TRBJ1-2
clone_size: .
cdr3_aa: CASSSFPRQGGYTF
cdr3_nt: TGTGCCAGCAGCTCTTTCCCGCGGCAGGGTGGCTACACCTTC

d_call: TRBD2
v_call: TRBV7-2
j_call: TRBJ2-7
clone_size: once
cdr3_aa: CASSSYSGDGYEQYF
cdr3_nt: TGTGCCAGCAGCTCCTATAGCGGGGATGGGTACGAGCAGTACTTC

d_call: .
v_call: TRBV7-9
j_call: TRBJ2-7
clone_size: .
cdr3_aa: CASSLLRGIGEQYF
cdr3_nt: TGTGCCAGCAGCCTACTTAGGGGGATCGGGGAGCAGTACTTC

d_call: TRBD2
v_call: TRBV19
j_call: TRBJ2-7
clone_size: few
cdr3_aa: CASRISGSTYEQYF
cdr3_nt: TGTGCCAGTAGGATCAGCGGGAGTACCTACGAGCAGTACTTC